This TCR beta chain was captured in a study of OX40 agonist ivuxolimab in advanced cancers. About the research overall: Patients received the agonistic anti-OX40 (CD134) antibody ivuxolimab. Study-level points and caveats: Expanded clones belonging to CD8+ T cells outnumbered, on average, those of CD4+. With doses of 0.1 to 3.0 mg/kg, CD4+ and CD8+ blood T cells had undergone clonal expansion by week 6.

The germline CDR1 and CDR2 sequences are MGHRA and YSYEKL. Trimming stripped 1 base from V and 7 bases from J, with 13 bases between. This CDR3 spans 15 amino acids. TCRdb's table, derived via immunoSEQ multiplex PCR, lists solely in-frame clones and lacks some. The profile shows about 62,000 clones, 79% of them singletons. On this clone itself: The antigen remains unidentified.

The chain uses TRBV4-1 and TRBJ1-4; D perhaps matches TRBD1 (6 bases). This receptor was obtained from an adult with an advanced solid tumor such as melanoma, head and neck, liver or kidney cancer. The sample consisted of CD4+ or CD8+ T cells sorted from blood, taken in a trial of the OX40 agonist ivuxolimab. Here the CDR3 reads CASSQAQGLFEKLFF. The DNA for the CDR3 is TGCGCCAGCAGCCAAGCTCAGGGGCTTTTTGAAAAACTGTTTTTT.